This TCR beta chain comes out of a study of cytomegalovirus exposure and HLA in healthy donors. General study results and limits: It was reported in a later analysis that an Asian-associated ancestry cluster showed fewer N-insertions than the 666-donor mean. A later analysis showed HLA-associated TCR beta chains outstripping equally common others in clonal expansion. DRB1 had the most TCR associations and HLA-C the fewest, a later analysis found, with rates varying by HLA locus. Segments of the TCR beta V type were, in most cases, productive about 90% or about 30% of the time in an earlier analysis.

This clone was found a few times. Its antigen is not known. Trimming took 1 base from V and 10 from J; bases not matched to a gene: 5. CDR3 size: 15 residues. Germline CDR1 LGHNA, CDR2 YSLEER. The PCR ran on 60 Vbeta and 13 Jbeta primers. Using immunoSEQ multiplex PCR, the repertoire was profiled, and TCRdb retains in-frame clones only, with some absent. The data contain 90,000 to 130,000 clones, around 84% of them singletons. The chain employs TRBV4-3 and TRBJ2-1; 12 bases map to TRBD2. The sample was PBMCs. The receptor was isolated from a woman aged 30 to 39 in good health and CMV-seronegative. CDR3 sequence: CASSQGLAGVREQFF. The CDR3 nucleotides are TGCGCCAGCAGCCAAGGACTAGCGGGAGTACGAGAGCAGTTCTTC.